Below, one T cell receptor (beta chain) is given with its context. Antigen: not known. From the 5' RACE reads, TCRdb called clonotypes with MiXCR, one entry per CDR3 protein. There are nearly 350,000 distinct CDR3 sequences in the sample; 14% to 15% occur only once, and about 1% lies in the top ten. This sample was included in a study of CD8 T cells in ankylosing spondylitis. Notes on the study in general: It was reported that disease-linked clones were significantly enriched in matched ankylosing spondylitis synovial fluid.

This CDR3 spans 16 amino acids. CDR1 MNHNS and CDR2 SASEGT come from the germline V gene. Germline trimming cut 6 bases from V and 0 bases from J; bases unmatched to any gene: 9. The material sequenced was blood, either unsorted or a sorted T cell fraction (not recorded which). The chain has TRBV6-1 and TRBJ2-3; TRBD1 matches at 7 bases. This sequence was found in a male donor with ankylosing spondylitis or in good health (not recorded which). The CDR3 DNA sequence: TGTGCCAGCAGGCCTTTGTGGGGACAGAGCACAGATACGCAGTATTTT. Translating gives CASRPLWGQSTDTQYF.